Following are 2 T cell receptor beta chains from one sample sequenced in a study of blood T cell dynamics during melanoma immunotherapy. TCRdb's table, derived via immunoSEQ multiplex PCR, lists solely in-frame clones and lacks some. The sample gives some 10,000 clones, 86% of which show up once; around 9.8% is in the top ten. Time point given: pre-treatment baseline. Specimen: blood, collected from a patient treated with checkpoint blockade. These TCRs come from a human donor with melanoma.

This rearrangement joins TRBV6-4 to TRBJ2-3; the match to TRBD2 covers 8 bases. The germline gives CDR1 MRHNA, CDR2 SNTAGT. CDR3 length: 15 residues. J was trimmed by 6 bases and V by 3 bases; bases with no gene match: 8. CDR3 bases: TGTGCCAGCAGTGAGAACGGGGGGGCCAGTGATACGCAGTATTTT. Its translation: CASSENGGASDTQYF.

J is TRBJ2-7 and V is TRBV28; TRBD1 is a possible D gene (5 bases). The germline V gene has CDR1 MDHEN and CDR2 SYDVKM. Trimming cost V 8 bases and J 2 bases, with 13 bases left between them. The CDR3 length is 13 residues. This chain's CDR3 is CASVSRATYEQYF. The CDR3 region has the DNA TGTGCCAGCGTTAGCAGGGCTACCTACGAGCAGTACTTC.